This TCR beta chain was obtained from a study of blood T cells in healthy people across ages. Broader study findings: Diversity of TCR beta per million T cells declined in a roughly linear way with age.

Using a J-beta primer mix together with a sample-barcoded 5' primer, a second PCR was run for roughly 6 to 11 cycles. Through a template-switch adaptor with 12 random nucleotides, each cDNA molecule received a tag. TCRdb re-called the 5' RACE reads through MiXCR, storing one row per CDR3 protein. The sample holds fewer than 1,000,000 distinct CDR3 sequences, 35% to 60% seen once. Concerning this clonotype itself: Antigen unknown.

Germline values: CDR1 ENHRY, CDR2 SYGVKD. The CDR3 runs 15 residues. The chain combines TRBV10-3 with TRBJ2-1; D gene uncertain. TRBJ2-7 matches the DNA end more closely, so the J call is doubtful. The receptor comes from a man older than 75 in good health. Input material: blood. Here the CDR3 reads CAISPRMSSYNEQYF. The CDR3 nucleotides are TGTGCCATCAGTCCCAGAATGAGCTCCTACAATGAGCAGTACTTC.